The clone carrying this T cell receptor (beta chain) was counted many times. Its specificity is not known. The data derive from a study of T-cell reconstitution after alpha-beta-depleted transplantation in children. Broader study findings: Recipient T cells and thymic progenitors that survived gave rise to the high TCRbeta diversity observed at day 60 in some patients.

Library preparation (for TCRbeta) was performed with unique molecular identifiers. In TCRdb, the PCR reads were re-called with MiXCR into one record per CDR3 protein. The sample lists 140,000 or so distinct CDR3 sequences; around 10% were seen once. The receptor comes from a female patient aged 2-15 years who had a stem cell transplant for congenital amegakaryocytic thrombocytopenia, so the T cells may come from the graft donor. This material consisted of PBMCs, mostly from graft donor cells, taken 180 days after TCRalphabeta/CD19-depleted stem cell transplant.

The CDR3 reads CSARTGQGARALHF. Written as DNA, the CDR3 is TGCAGTGCTAGGACGGGACAGGGTGCTAGGGCCCTCCACTTT. The chain uses TRBV20-1 and TRBJ1-6, with 9 bases matching TRBD1. This CDR3 is built from 14 residues. Trimming cost V 3 bases and J 14 bases; bases outside gene matches: 11. The germline CDR1 and CDR2 sequences are DFQATT and SNEGSKA (reference sequence).